One T cell receptor beta chain is described in this entry. TCRdb keeps only in-frame clones here, not all; method: immunoSEQ multiplex PCR. The data show about 380,000 clones, 95% seen once. This record comes from a study of shared T cell receptors in the human thymus. The germline V gene encodes CDR1 MDHEN and CDR2 SYDVKM. The CDR3 has 16 residues. The ends lost 6 bases at V and 4 bases at J; junction bases unmatched: 12. Material for sequencing was thymocytes. The chain joins TRBV28 to TRBJ1-5; 7 nucleotides agree with TRBD1. This sequence was found in a human donor. CDR3 region: CASSPRQGLRNQPQHF. The DNA for the CDR3 is TGTGCCAGCAGCCCCCGACAGGGATTAAGGAATCAGCCCCAGCATTTT.